This T cell receptor (beta chain) appears in the sequencing data of a study of shared clonotypes between healthy human individuals. Study-level background: Three CD4 naive, three CD4 memory, two CD8 naive and one CD8 memory plate were used per donor.

Study processing details: Sequence data from immunoSEQ were junction-only and lacked quality scores; consequently, filtering differed. Clones were read by immunoSEQ multiplex PCR, and TCRdb kept only the in-frame ones, dropping some. The DNA gave D and trimming, while V, J and clone size come from that table. The repertoire has roughly 2,000,000 clones, about 93% of them found once; the top ten carry more than 1.5%. Study observations and caveats: Approximately 4.5% was the fraction of naive CD4 clonotypes found shared across several donors.

Regarding this clone: Its antigen is still unknown.

CD45RO-negative, CCR7-selected cells formed the naive CD8 fraction, which excluded terminally differentiated effector memory CD45RA+ cells. The receptor's source is a man aged 18-30 years in good health. Some clones in this sample may be carry-over from other donors' samples. Sample: naive CD8+ T cells from PBMCs.

The CDR3, as DNA: TGTGCCAGCAGCTTAGCAGGGTTAGGTGTCTCCCATGAGCAGTTCTTC. Translating gives CASSLAGLGVSHEQFF. This rearrangement joins TRBV11-2 to TRBJ2-1, with D perhaps matching TRBD1 (5 bases). With 1 base removed from V and 8 bases from J, the gap between germline ends came to 18 bases. The V gene's germline CDR1 is SGHAT and CDR2 FQNNGV. The CDR3 extends over 16 amino acids.